The 16 T cell receptor beta chains below were found in one sample sequenced in a study of T cells expressing NK-cell markers. No DNA is given; TCRdb re-called the 5' RACE reads and lists each CDR3 protein once. Recorded for this sample: some 450,000 distinct CDR3 sequences. The sequenced sample consisted of blood T cells: a sorted CD56 or NKG2C T cell subset, CD4+ or CD8+ T cells, or bulk PBMC T cells (not recorded which). Every receptor here comes from a woman between 18 and 70 years old in good health.

The chain uses TRBV11-2 and TRBJ1-1; TCRdb returns TRBD1, unconfirmable since there is no DNA. The length of the CDR3 is 13 residues. The germline CDR1 and CDR2 sequences are SGHAT and FQNNGV. This chain's CDR3 is CASSLSGQGIAFF.

This chain joins TRBV20-1 and TRBJ1-5; as DNA is missing, the TRBD1 call by TCRdb cannot be tested. This CDR3 region has 13 residues. CDR1 and CDR2 (germline): DFQATT, SNEGSKA (reference sequence). The CDR3 reads CSAIIRGIQPQHF.

The V gene is TRBV6-2 or TRBV6-3, the J gene TRBJ2-5; there is no DNA to check the TCRdb D call of TRBD1. The CDR3 extends over 13 amino acids. CDR1 and CDR2 (germline): MNHEY, SVGEGT. CDR3 region: CASSLGGVETQYF.

The J gene is TRBJ2-1, the V gene TRBV24-1; the TCRdb D gene call, TRBD1, has no DNA to confirm it. The CDR3 consists of 17 residues. CDR1 and CDR2 from the germline V gene are KGHDR and SFDVKD. The CDR3 spells CATSDWTDLSSYNEQFF.

The gene calls are TRBV7-2 and TRBJ1-5; the D call of TRBD1 rests on TCRdb alone, since no DNA is present to check it. The CDR3 is 12 residues long. Germline CDR1 is SGHTA and CDR2 is FQGNSA. The CDR3 is CASSLQGRPQHF.

V usage is TRBV6-1 and J usage is TRBJ2-1; TCRdb's D call of TRBD1 is untestable without DNA. Germline values: CDR1 MNHNS, CDR2 SASEGT. The CDR3 runs to 15 residues. The CDR3 is CASRALTGAGNEQFF.

This chain links TRBV7-3 with TRBJ1-3. Germline V gene data show CDR1 as SGHTA and CDR2 as FQGTGA. This CDR3 is 15 amino acids long. The CDR3 loop reads CASSPGGRVGNTIYF.

J is TRBJ2-3 and V is TRBV4-2; TCRdb picks TRBD2, but there is no DNA to check that call. This CDR3 is built from 17 residues. Germline V CDR1 and CDR2: LGHNA, YNFKEQ. CDR3 region: CASSQDGLAEYTDTQYF.

The gene calls are TRBV20-1 and TRBJ2-1; TCRdb designates TRBD2, a call that cannot be tested without DNA. The V gene's germline CDR1 is DFQATT and CDR2 SNEGSKA (reference sequence). This CDR3 is 13 amino acids long. The CDR3 spells CSAPRRLGDEQFF.

The CDR3 is CASSLLGGQGVDEQFF. V usage is TRBV25-1 and J usage is TRBJ2-1; TCRdb returns TRBD1, unconfirmable since there is no DNA. The V gene's germline CDR1 is MGHDK and CDR2 SYGVNS. This CDR3 contains 16 residues. The variable domain in full, with the rest retrieved from reference TRBV25-1 and TRBJ2-1, is EADIYQTPRYLVIGTGKKITLECSQTMGHDKMYWYQQDPGMELHLIHYSYGVNSTEKGDLSSESTVSRIRTEHFPLTLESARPSHTSQYLCASSLLGGQGVDEQFFGPGTRLTVL.

V and J are TRBV18 and TRBJ2-1; TCRdb's D call of TRBD2 is untestable without DNA. This CDR3 contains 17 residues. CDR1 is KGHSH, CDR2 LQKENI, per germline. CDR3 protein: CASSPARVAGGRNEQFF.

The chain joins TRBV9 to TRBJ2-1. The germline gives CDR1 SGDLS, CDR2 YYNGEE. The CDR3 runs to 12 residues. The chain's CDR3 is CASSPQDNEQFF.

The rearrangement uses TRBV7-9 and TRBJ2-1; TCRdb gives TRBD1 as the D gene, but with no DNA this cannot be confirmed. The CDR3 is 12 residues long. Germline assignment: CDR1 SEHNR and CDR2 FQNEAQ (reference sequence). CDR3 sequence: CATSYTGNVQFF. Full variable domain (rest looked up from reference TRBV7-9 and TRBJ2-1): DTGVSQNPRHKITKRGQNVTFRCDPISEHNRLYWYRQTLGQGPEFLTYFQNEAQLEKSRLLSDRFSAERPKGSFSTLEIQRTEQGDSAMYLCATSYTGNVQFFGPGTRLTVL.

CDR3 sequence reads: CASVKGTRTFNEQFF. The chain combines TRBV7-8 with TRBJ2-1; absent DNA, TCRdb's TRBD2 call cannot be checked. The germline V gene has CDR1 SGHVS and CDR2 FQNEAQ. The CDR3 is made up of 15 amino acids.

The genes are TRBV20-1 and TRBJ1-2; TCRdb returns TRBD1, unconfirmable since there is no DNA. The CDR3 extends over 14 amino acids. The germline V gene encodes CDR1 DFQATT and CDR2 SNEGSKA (reference sequence). This chain's CDR3 is CSARGGVSNYGYTF.

The gene calls are TRBV3-1 and TRBJ1-3. Germline CDR1 is LGHDT and CDR2 is YNNKEL (reference sequence). CDR3 length equals 18 residues. CDR3 region: CASSQGRQGLTLGNTIYF.